This T cell receptor (beta chain) was identified in a study of OX40 agonist ivuxolimab in advanced cancers. Autoimmune disease history or systemic immunosuppression led to patient exclusion. The investigators sampled blood at baseline, at cycle 4 day 1, and at cycle 7 day 1. TCRdb's copy holds only in-frame clones and misses some; the assay was immunoSEQ multiplex PCR. The sample holds tens of thousands of clones, approximately 89% seen once. Of note for this clone: Its antigen remains unidentified.

The germline V gene has CDR1 SNHLY and CDR2 FYNNEI. The V gene lost 6 bases and the J gene lost 1 base, with 15 bases spanning the gap. The CDR3 has 15 amino acids. Overall study results and limits: Several nonresponders also turned out to have low normalized T-cell clonal expansion.

The input for sequencing was CD4+ or CD8+ T cells sorted from blood, taken in a trial of the OX40 agonist ivuxolimab. This receptor was obtained from an adult with an advanced solid tumor such as melanoma, head and neck, liver or kidney cancer. The V call is TRBV2, the J call TRBJ2-5; D ambiguous. The CDR3 coding sequence is TGTGCCAGCAGCCTGGGAACTACCCGCCAAGAGACCCAGTACTTC. Translated, it gives CASSLGTTRQETQYF.